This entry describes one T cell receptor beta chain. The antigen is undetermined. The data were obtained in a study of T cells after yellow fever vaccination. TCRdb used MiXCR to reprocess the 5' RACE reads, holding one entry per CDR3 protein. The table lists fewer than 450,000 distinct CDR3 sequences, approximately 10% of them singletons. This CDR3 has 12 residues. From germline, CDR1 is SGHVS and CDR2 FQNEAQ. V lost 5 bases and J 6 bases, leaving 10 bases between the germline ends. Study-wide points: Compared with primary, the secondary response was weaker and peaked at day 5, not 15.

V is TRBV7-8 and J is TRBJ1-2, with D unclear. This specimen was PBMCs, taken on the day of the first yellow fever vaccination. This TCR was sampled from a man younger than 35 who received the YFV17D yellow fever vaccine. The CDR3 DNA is TGTGCCAGCAGCGTCGATTGGAATGGCTACACCTTC. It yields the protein CASSVDWNGYTF.